This T cell receptor (beta chain) was documented in a study of human T cells and chemical hapten exposure. For the study at large: Patients additionally received therapeutic doses of diphenylcyclopropenone on the scalp once a week, and this continued throughout the roughly 25-week study. Read at 6 days, the patch tests placed 0.01% DPC on the upper back.

TCRdb itself ran the RACE reads through MiXCR, one entry per CDR3 protein. The sample comprises about 380,000 distinct CDR3 sequences, 4.5% to 5.5% of which are singletons, and approximately 2.4% rests with the top ten. Trimming stripped 6 bases from V and 4 bases from J, with 20 bases between. The CDR3 length is 17 residues. CDR1 SGHNT and CDR2 YYREEE come from the germline V gene (reference sequence). Time point described: pre-sensitization, week 0. The treatment denotes: therapeutic diphenylcyclopropenone sensitization with weekly scalp DPC. Turning to this clonotype: The antigen remains unidentified.

Regarding the study as a whole: With patch test score, the counts of PT1 expanded TCRs showed a positive correlation. Expanded TCRs showed more large CDR3 clusters than pre-sensitization or healthy control sets.

The sequence was collected from a woman aged 45-59 years with alopecia areata. Some clones in this sample may be carry-over from other donors' samples. The sequences come from whole blood, collected in connection with sensitization to the hapten diphenylcyclopropenone (DPC). V gene TRBV5-4 combines with J gene TRBJ2-6; D is perhaps TRBD1 (5 bases). CDR3 nucleotides: TGTGCCAGCACCCGCGTGGGGCGCGAACCCGGGGCCAACGTCCTGACTTTC. Translated: CASTRVGREPGANVLTF.